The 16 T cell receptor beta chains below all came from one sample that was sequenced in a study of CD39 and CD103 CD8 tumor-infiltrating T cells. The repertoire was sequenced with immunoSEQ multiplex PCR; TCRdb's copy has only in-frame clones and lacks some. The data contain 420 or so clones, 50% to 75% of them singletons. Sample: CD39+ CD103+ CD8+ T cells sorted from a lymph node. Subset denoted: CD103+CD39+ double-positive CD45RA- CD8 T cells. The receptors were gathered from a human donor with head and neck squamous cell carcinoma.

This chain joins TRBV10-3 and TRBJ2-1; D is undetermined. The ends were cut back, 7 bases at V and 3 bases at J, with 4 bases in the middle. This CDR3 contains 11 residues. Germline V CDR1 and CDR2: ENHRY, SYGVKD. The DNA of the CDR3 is TGTGCCATCAAACACTACAATGAGCAGTTCTTC. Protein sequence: CAIKHYNEQFF.

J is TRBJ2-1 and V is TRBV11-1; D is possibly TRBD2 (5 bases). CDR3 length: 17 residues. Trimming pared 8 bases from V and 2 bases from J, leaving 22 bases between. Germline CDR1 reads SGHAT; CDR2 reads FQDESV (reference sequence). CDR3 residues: CASSEMGVGEAYNEQFF. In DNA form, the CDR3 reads TGTGCCAGCTCCGAGATGGGAGTCGGGGAAGCCTACAATGAGCAGTTCTTC.

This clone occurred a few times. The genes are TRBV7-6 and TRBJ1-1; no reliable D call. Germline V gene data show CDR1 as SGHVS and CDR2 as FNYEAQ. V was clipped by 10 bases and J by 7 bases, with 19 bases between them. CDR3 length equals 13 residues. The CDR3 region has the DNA TGTGCCACCACCCTCGGATGGAAGGGTGAAGCTTTCTTT. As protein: CATTLGWKGEAFF. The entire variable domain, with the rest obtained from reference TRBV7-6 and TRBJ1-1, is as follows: GAGVSQSPRYKVTKRGQDVALRCDPISGHVSLYWYRQALGQGPEFLTYFNYEAQQDKSGLPNDRFSAERPEGSISTLTIQRTEQRDSAMYRCATTLGWKGEAFFGQGTRLTVV.

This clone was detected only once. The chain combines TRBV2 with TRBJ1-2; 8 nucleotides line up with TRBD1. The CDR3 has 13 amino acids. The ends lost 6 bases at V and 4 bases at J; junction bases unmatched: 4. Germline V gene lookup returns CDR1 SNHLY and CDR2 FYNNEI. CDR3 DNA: TGTGCCAGCAGCGACAGGGGTAGCTATGGCTACACCTTC. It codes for CASSDRGSYGYTF.

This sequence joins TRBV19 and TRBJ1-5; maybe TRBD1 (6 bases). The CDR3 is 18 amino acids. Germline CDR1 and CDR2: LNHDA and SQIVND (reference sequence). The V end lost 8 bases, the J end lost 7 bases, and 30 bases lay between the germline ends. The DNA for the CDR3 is TGTGCCAGTGCGGAAGTCCTGGGGGGCCCCGGGATTTGGCAGCCCCAGCATTTT. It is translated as CASAEVLGGPGIWQPQHF.

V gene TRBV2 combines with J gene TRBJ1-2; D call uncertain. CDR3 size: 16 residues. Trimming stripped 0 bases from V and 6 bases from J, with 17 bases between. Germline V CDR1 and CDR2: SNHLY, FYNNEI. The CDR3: CASSEAVTELVNGYTF. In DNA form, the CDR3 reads TGTGCCAGCAGTGAAGCTGTTACAGAACTAGTTAATGGCTACACCTTC.

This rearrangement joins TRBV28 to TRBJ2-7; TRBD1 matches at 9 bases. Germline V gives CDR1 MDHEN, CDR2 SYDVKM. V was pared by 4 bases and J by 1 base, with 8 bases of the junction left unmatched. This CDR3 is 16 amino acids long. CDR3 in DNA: TGTGCCAGCAGTTCCCCCGGGGGGACAGGGTCCTACGAGCAGTACTTC. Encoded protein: CASSSPGGTGSYEQYF.

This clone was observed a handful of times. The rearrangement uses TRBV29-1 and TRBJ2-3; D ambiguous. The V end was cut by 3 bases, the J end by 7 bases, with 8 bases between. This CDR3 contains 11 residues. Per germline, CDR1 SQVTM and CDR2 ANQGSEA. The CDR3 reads CSVDHAYTQYF. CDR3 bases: TGCAGCGTTGACCACGCTTATACGCAGTATTTT.

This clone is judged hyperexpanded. The CDR3 DNA reads TGTGCCAGCGACTTGGTGGACTCCTACAATGAGCAGTTCTTC. It yields the protein CASDLVDSYNEQFF. The chain employs TRBV7-9 and TRBJ2-1; the D is unclear. With 8 bases removed from V and 0 bases from J, the gap between germline ends came to 11 bases. The CDR3 extends over 14 amino acids. CDR1 SEHNR and CDR2 FQNEAQ come from the germline V gene (reference sequence).

Written as DNA, the CDR3 is TGTGCCAGCAGCGTCTACAGGGGGCAAGAGACCCAGTACTTC. It yields the protein CASSVYRGQETQYF. The V gene is TRBV7-8, the J gene TRBJ2-5; TRBD1 matches 8 bases. Trimming removed 5 bases from V and 2 bases from J; junction bases left unmatched: 4. This CDR3 is built from 14 residues. The V gene's germline CDR1 is SGHVS and CDR2 FQNEAQ.

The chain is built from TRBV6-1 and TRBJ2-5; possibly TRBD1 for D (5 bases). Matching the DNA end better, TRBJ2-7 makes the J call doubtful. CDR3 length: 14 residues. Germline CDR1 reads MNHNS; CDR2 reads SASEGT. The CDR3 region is CASSEHQGSYEQYF. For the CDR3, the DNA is TGTGCCAGCAGTGAACATCAGGGTTCCTACGAGCAGTACTTC.

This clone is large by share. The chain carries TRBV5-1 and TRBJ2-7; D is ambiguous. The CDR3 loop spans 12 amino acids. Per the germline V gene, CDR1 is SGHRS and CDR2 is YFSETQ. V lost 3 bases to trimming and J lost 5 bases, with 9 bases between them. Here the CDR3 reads CASSWNWDEQYF. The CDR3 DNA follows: TGCGCCAGCAGCTGGAACTGGGACGAGCAGTACTTC.

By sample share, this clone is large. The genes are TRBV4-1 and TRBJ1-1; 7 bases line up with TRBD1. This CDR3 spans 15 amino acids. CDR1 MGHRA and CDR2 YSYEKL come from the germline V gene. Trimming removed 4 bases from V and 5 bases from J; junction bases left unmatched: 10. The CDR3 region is CASSLPTGSRTEAFF. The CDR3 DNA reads TGCGCCAGCAGCCTCCCGACAGGGAGTAGGACTGAAGCTTTCTTT.

The CDR3: CASSLGQGFEQYF. The CDR3 region has the DNA TGCGCCAGCAGCTTGGGACAGGGGTTCGAGCAGTACTTC. This sequence joins TRBV5-1 and TRBJ2-5; 8 bases align to TRBD1. The tail of the sequence fits TRBJ2-7 better, so the J call may be wrong. This CDR3 has 13 residues. Germline V gene sequence: CDR1 SGHRS, CDR2 YFSETQ.

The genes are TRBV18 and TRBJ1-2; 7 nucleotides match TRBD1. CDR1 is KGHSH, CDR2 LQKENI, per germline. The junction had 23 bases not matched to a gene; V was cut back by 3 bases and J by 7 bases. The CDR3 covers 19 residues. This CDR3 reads CASSPLGQVGSLLIGGYTF. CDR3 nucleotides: TGTGCCAGCTCACCCCTAGGACAGGTCGGTTCCCTGTTGATCGGTGGCTACACCTTC.

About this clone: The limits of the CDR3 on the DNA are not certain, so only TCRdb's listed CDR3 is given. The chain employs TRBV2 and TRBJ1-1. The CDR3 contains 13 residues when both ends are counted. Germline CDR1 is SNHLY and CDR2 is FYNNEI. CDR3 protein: CASSTSGYTEAFF.